This TCR beta chain is from a study of blood T cell repertoires in COVID-19 (TCRdb year 2020). General notes on the study: The collaborator samples originated in the United States, Italy and Spain and spanned the acute and convalescent phases of COVID-19. The prospective study material was composed of cDNA or gDNA derived from T cells, B-cell-depleted T cells, or PBMCs. Deeply sampled blood TCRbeta repertoires from subjects exposed to, actively infected with, or recovered from COVID-19 were included in the dataset. The repertoires were released in a freely available public database meant as a resource for research on the immune response to SARS-CoV-2. Samples came from the ongoing ImmuneRACE study (first 160 participants) plus 1,254 subjects from 6 global collaborators. Sample metadata almost always included a de-identified subject ID, COVID-19 status, age in years and sex. Where available, HLA class I and class II types were taken from metadata supplied by the sample provider and were not determined by assay-based typing.

The count of this clone is one. Its specific antigen is unknown. Per-base quality was not reported, and no clone a single base away is much larger than it. The immunoSEQ Assay, a bias-controlled multiplex PCR, was used to amplify TCRbeta CDR3 regions from genomic DNA. From the authors' description of their analysis: Nucleated cell counts per sample were estimated from amplification of reference gene primers within the assay. To quantify the absolute abundance of each unique TCRbeta CDR3 rearrangement, sequence reads were collapsed and filtered. Productive Simpson clonality was computed per sample as the square root of Simpson's diversity index over productive rearrangements. TCRdb re-hosts the immuneACCESS table, in-frame sequences only. Its copies lack some clones; in the studies checked, an unresolved V gene accounts for under half of them, and the cause for the rest is not known. For V, J and clone size, that table is used; D and trimming come from the DNA. In all, the sample holds roughly 300,000 clones, and about nine tenths of those were seen once. The ten biggest clones cover about 2.5% of the sample.

The CDR3 runs 16 amino acids, cysteine and phenylalanine included. CDR3 DNA only is kept here, 48 bases in frame from base 1. Unmatched junction bases come to 8, with V trimmed by 1 base and J by 9 bases. Via the germline V gene, CDR1 is SGHDT and CDR2 YYEEEE. Enrolling through a virtual design, the prospective study's participants ranged in age from roughly 18 to 100 years and lived across some 22 United States geographic areas. To assign participants to cohorts, the prospective study relied on clinical history that participants themselves reported in a screening survey and a study questionnaire. In the prospective study, whole blood, serum and a nasopharyngeal or oropharyngeal swab were collected from each participant by mobile phlebotomists. Participants in the prospective study had the option to provide additional blood draws and questionnaires over a roughly 2-month period. Prospective study blood samples were shipped either frozen or at room temperature before DNA extraction.

What the work shows at the level of the full study, not this receptor alone: The quantity of clinical and demographic metadata differed by source and by participant and was supplied without curation.

Sequencing was done on a sample of PBMCs or T cells enriched from blood (not recorded which). Recombination joined TRBV5-6 with TRBJ2-1, with TRBD2 identical over 12 junction bases. The TCR sequence derives from a woman aged 40 to 55 with acute COVID-19. The nucleotide sequence is TGTGCCAGCAGCTTGCTCGGGACTAGCGGGCGGGCTGAGCAGTTCTTC. It specifies CASSLLGTSGRAEQFF.